This TCR beta chain was sequenced for a study of OX40 agonist ivuxolimab in advanced cancers. Across the whole study: Treatment received earlier with anti-PD-1, anti-PD-L1 or anti-CTLA-4 agents was allowed, and under 50% had some.

Germline-derived CDR1 and CDR2 are SGHAT and FQNNGV. CDR3 length equals 12 residues. The germline V and J ends were trimmed by 3 bases and 6 bases, with 7 bases remaining between them. Some clones are missing from TCRdb's copy, which holds only in-frame ones; the method was immunoSEQ multiplex PCR. This sample has roughly 48,000 clones, with about 85% found just once. This specimen was CD4+ or CD8+ T cells sorted from blood, taken in a trial of the OX40 agonist ivuxolimab. The rearrangement uses TRBV11-2 and TRBJ2-3; D unresolved. The origin of this receptor is an adult with an advanced solid tumor such as melanoma, head and neck, liver or kidney cancer. The chain's CDR3 is CASSLFRDTQYF. CDR3 nucleotide sequence: TGTGCCAGCAGCTTGTTCAGGGATACGCAGTATTTT.